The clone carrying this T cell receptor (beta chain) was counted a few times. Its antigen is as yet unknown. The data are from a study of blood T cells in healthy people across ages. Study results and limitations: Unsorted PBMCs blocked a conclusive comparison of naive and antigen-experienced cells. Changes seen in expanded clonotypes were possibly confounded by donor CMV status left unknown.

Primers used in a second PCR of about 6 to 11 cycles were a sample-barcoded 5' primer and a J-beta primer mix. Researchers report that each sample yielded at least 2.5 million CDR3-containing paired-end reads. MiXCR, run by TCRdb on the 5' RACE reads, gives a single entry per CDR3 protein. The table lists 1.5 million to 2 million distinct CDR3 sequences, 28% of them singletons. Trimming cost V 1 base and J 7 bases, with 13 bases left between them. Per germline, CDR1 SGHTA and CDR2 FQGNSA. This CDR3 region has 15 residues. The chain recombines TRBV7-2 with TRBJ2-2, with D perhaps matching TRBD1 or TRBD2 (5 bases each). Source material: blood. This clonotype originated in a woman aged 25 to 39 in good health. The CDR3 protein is CASSLGGGGVGELFF. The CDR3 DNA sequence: TGTGCCAGCAGCTTAGGAGGTGGGGGAGTCGGGGAGCTGTTTTTT.